This T cell receptor (beta chain) was documented in a study of cytomegalovirus exposure and HLA in healthy donors. The study's findings and limits: Investigators reported fewer than 200 TCR beta chains as tied to cytomegalovirus.

The PCR employed 60 Vbeta primers together with 13 Jbeta primers. The repertoire was sequenced with immunoSEQ multiplex PCR; TCRdb's copy has only in-frame clones and lacks some. The table shows 100,000 to 150,000 clones, with 75% occurring only once. All donors participated as healthy donors of bone marrow. As for this clone: What it binds is not known.

The CDR3 has 13 residues. V shed 1 base and J shed 2 bases, with 3 bases lying between them. CDR1 is LNHDA, CDR2 SQIVND, per germline (reference sequence). The chain links TRBV19 to TRBJ2-1; D remains unclear. The receptor was isolated from a woman aged 35 to 49 in good health and CMV-seropositive. Sequencing was carried out using PBMCs. Here the CDR3 reads CASSIVTYNEQFF. For the CDR3, the DNA is TGTGCCAGTAGTATAGTAACCTACAATGAGCAGTTCTTC.